Shown below are 7 T cell receptor beta chains from a single sample sequenced in a study of T cell responses to AZD1222 COVID-19 vaccine. Using immunoSEQ multiplex PCR, the repertoire was profiled, and TCRdb retains in-frame clones only, with some absent. The table records 110,000 to 150,000 clones, 80% to 95% of them present only once. The source material was peripheral blood, sampled on day 0 of AZD1222 vaccination. All receptors derive from an adult in good health.

This clone was observed a few times. The rearrangement links TRBV5-1 to TRBJ1-3; D is unresolved. V lost 4 bases, J lost 3 bases, and 14 bases lay in between. CDR3 size: 15 residues. CDR1 is SGHRS and CDR2 is YFSETQ in the germline V gene. The CDR3, as DNA: TGCGCCAGCAGCCCGGGTGTCCAAGGTGGAAACACCATATATTTT. Its protein product is CASSPGVQGGNTIYF. The complete variable domain, with remaining parts taken from reference TRBV5-1 and TRBJ1-3, reads KAGVTQTPRYLIKTRGQQVTLSCSPISGHRSVSWYQQTPGQGLQFLFEYFSETQRNKGNFPGRFSGRQFSNSRSEMNVSTLELGDSALYLCASSPGVQGGNTIYFGEGSWLTVV.

The genes are TRBV29-1 and TRBJ1-2, with 7 nucleotides matching TRBD1. Germline V gives CDR1 SQVTM, CDR2 ANQGSEA. The CDR3 totals 11 residues. V was clipped by 4 bases and J by 5 bases; unmatched bases: 1. The DNA of the CDR3 is TGCAGCGTTGGACAGGGTTATGGCTACACCTTC. Translated, it gives CSVGQGYGYTF. The full variable domain, rest sourced from reference TRBV29-1 and TRBJ1-2, is SAVISQKPSRDICQRGTSLTIQCQVDSQVTMMFWYRQQPGQSLTLIATANQGSEATYESGFVIDKFPISRPNLTFSTLTVSNMSPEDSSIYLCSVGQGYGYTFGSGTRLTVV.

This chain joins TRBV18 and TRBJ2-2; the match to TRBD1 covers 7 bases. Germline CDR1 is KGHSH and CDR2 is LQKENI. After removal of 6 bases from V and 1 base from J, the junction contained 20 bases not matched to a gene. The CDR3 is 20 amino acids. The CDR3 region is CASSLIRDSTFNKNTGELFF. CDR3 DNA sequence: TGTGCCAGCTCCCTTATCCGGGACAGCACCTTTAACAAGAACACCGGGGAGCTGTTTTTT. The full variable domain, completed using reference TRBV18 and TRBJ2-2, is NAGVMQNPRHLVRRRGQEARLRCSPMKGHSHVYWYRQLPEEGLKFMVYLQKENIIDESGMPKERFSAEFPKEGPSILRIQQVVRGDSAAYFCASSLIRDSTFNKNTGELFFGEGSRLTVL.

The V gene is TRBV28, the J gene TRBJ2-4, with D maybe TRBD1 (5 bases). CDR1 MDHEN and CDR2 SYDVKM come from the germline V gene. The CDR3 runs 14 residues. Trimming stripped 3 bases from V and 2 bases from J, with 8 bases between. CDR3 loop: CASSFQGTKNIQYF. DNA for the CDR3: TGTGCCAGCAGTTTCCAGGGAACCAAAAACATTCAGTACTTC.

The chain recombines TRBV7-6 with TRBJ1-1; possible D gene TRBD1, 6 bases. Germline loops: CDR1 SGHVS, CDR2 FNYEAQ. V gave up 1 base and J gave up 4 bases, with 10 bases separating them. This CDR3 is 14 amino acids long. The CDR3 loop is CASSLGQVGTEAFF. In nucleotides, the CDR3 is TGTGCCAGCAGCTTAGGACAGGTGGGCACTGAAGCTTTCTTT.

The chain combines TRBV3-1 (or the pseudogene TRBV3-2) with TRBJ2-5; D unclear. V shed 2 bases and J shed 4 bases, with 5 bases lying between them. This CDR3 has 12 amino acids. The germline V gene encodes CDR1 LGHDT and CDR2 YNNKEL (reference sequence). CDR3 nucleotide sequence: TGTGCCAGCAGCCAAAGGCGAGAGACCCAGTACTTC. It codes for CASSQRRETQYF.

This clone appeared once. This chain uses TRBV23-1 with TRBJ1-5; a weak D match, TRBD1 (6 bases). TRBV23-1 qualifies as an ORF whose function is uncertain. The CDR3 is made up of 18 amino acids. The V end lost 0 bases, the J end lost 0 bases, and 15 bases lay between the germline ends. For the CDR3, the DNA is TGCGCCAGCAGTCAATCGCGACGGACAGCTTATAGCAATCAGCCCCAGCATTTT. This encodes CASSQSRRTAYSNQPQHF.